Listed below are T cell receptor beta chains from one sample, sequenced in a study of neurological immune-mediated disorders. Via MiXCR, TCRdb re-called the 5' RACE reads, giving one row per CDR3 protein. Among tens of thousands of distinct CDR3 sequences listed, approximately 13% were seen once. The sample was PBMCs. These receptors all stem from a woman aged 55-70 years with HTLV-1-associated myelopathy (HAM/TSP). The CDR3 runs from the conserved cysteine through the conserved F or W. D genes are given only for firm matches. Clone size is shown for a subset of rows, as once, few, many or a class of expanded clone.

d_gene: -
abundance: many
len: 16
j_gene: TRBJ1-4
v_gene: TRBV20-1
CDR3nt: TGCAGTGCTAGGGGTCGGGTGAAGGGAGGAGGCGAAAAACTGTTTTTT
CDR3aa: CSARGRVKGGGEKLFF

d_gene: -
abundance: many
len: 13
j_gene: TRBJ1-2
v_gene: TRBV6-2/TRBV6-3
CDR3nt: TGTGCCAGCACTCAGACTGCTAACTATGGCTACACCTTC
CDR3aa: CASTQTANYGYTF

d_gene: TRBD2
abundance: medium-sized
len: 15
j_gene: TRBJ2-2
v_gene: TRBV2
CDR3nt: TGTGCCAGCAGTCCCGGGACTACGAACACCGGGGAGCTGTTTTTT
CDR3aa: CASSPGTTNTGELFF

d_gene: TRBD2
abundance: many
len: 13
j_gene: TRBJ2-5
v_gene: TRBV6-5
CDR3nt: TGTGCCAGCAGTCTTGAGCCGGGGAGGGCCCAGTACTTC
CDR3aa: CASSLEPGRAQYF

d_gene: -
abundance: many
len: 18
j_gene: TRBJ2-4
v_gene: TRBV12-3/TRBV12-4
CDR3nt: TGTGCCAGCAGTTTAAGGGGGGCCGGCGGTATAGCCAAAAACATTCAGTACTTC
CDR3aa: CASSLRGAGGIAKNIQYF

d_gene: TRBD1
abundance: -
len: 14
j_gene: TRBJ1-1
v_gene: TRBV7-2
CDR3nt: TGTGCCAGCAGCAGTGACAGGGGTAACACTGAAGCTTTCTTT
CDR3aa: CASSSDRGNTEAFF

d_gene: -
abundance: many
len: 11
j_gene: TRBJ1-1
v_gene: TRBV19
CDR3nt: TGTGCCAGTAGGAGCACCACTGAAGCTTTCTTT
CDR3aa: CASRSTTEAFF

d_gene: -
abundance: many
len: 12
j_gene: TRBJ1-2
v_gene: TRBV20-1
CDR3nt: TGCAGTGCTAGACTCCGGACGGATGGCTACACCTTC
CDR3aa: CSARLRTDGYTF

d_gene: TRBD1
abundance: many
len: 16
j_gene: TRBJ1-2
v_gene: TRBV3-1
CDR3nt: TGTGCCAGCAGCCACGTTGGGACAGGGTCTAACTATGGCTACACCTTC
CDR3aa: CASSHVGTGSNYGYTF

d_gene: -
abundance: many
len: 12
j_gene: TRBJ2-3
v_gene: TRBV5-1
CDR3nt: TGCGCCAGCAGCTTGTCGGCAGATACGCAGTATTTT
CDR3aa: CASSLSADTQYF

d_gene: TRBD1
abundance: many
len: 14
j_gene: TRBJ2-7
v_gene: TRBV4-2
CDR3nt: TGTGCCAGCAGCCAGAACCCAGGGGGCTACGAGCAGTACTTC
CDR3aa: CASSQNPGGYEQYF